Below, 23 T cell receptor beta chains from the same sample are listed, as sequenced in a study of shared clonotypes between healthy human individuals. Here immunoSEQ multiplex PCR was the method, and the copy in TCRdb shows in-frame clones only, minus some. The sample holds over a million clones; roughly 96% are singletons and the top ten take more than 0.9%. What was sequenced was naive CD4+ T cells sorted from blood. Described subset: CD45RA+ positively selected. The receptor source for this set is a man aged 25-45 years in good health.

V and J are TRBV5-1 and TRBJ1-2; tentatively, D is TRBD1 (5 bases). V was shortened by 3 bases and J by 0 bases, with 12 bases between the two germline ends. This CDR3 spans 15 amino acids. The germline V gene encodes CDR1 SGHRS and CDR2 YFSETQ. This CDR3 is CASSSGTGANYGYTF. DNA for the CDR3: TGCGCCAGCAGCTCCGGGACCGGAGCTAACTATGGCTACACCTTC.

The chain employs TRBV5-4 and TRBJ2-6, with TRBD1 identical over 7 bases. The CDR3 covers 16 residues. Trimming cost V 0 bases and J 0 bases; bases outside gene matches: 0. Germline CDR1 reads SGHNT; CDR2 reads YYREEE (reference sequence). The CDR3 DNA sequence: TGTGCCAGCAGCTTGGGGGACAGCTCTGGGGCCAACGTCCTGACTTTC. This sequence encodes CASSLGDSSGANVLTF.

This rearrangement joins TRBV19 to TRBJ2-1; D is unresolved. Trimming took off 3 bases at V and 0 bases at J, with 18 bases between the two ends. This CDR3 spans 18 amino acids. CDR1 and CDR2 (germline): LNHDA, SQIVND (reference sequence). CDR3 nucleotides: TGTGCCAGTAGTATCGTGCTTGTCAAGGATTTCTCCTACAATGAGCAGTTCTTC. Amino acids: CASSIVLVKDFSYNEQFF. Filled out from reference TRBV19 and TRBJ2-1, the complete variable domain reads DGGITQSPKYLFRKEGQNVTLSCEQNLNHDAMYWYRQDPGQGLRLIYYSQIVNDFQKGDIAEGYSVSREKKESFPLTVTSAQKNPTAFYLCASSIVLVKDFSYNEQFFGPGTRLTVL.

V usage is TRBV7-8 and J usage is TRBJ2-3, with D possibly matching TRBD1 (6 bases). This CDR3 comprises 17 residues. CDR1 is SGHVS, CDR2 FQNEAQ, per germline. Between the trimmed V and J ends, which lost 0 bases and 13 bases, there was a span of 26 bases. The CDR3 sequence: CASSLAPTGIRVGFEYF. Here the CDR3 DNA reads TGTGCCAGCAGCTTAGCGCCCACAGGGATACGGGTTGGGTTCGAGTATTTT.

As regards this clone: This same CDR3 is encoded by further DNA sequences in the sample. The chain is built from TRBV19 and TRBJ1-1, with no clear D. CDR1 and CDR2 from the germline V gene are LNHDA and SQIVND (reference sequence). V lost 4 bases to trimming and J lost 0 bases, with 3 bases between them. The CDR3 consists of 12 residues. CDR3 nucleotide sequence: TGTGCCAGTAGTAGGTTGAACACTGAAGCTTTCTTT. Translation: CASSRLNTEAFF. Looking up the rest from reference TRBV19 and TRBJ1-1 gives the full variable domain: DGGITQSPKYLFRKEGQNVTLSCEQNLNHDAMYWYRQDPGQGLRLIYYSQIVNDFQKGDIAEGYSVSREKKESFPLTVTSAQKNPTAFYLCASSRLNTEAFFGQGTRLTVV.

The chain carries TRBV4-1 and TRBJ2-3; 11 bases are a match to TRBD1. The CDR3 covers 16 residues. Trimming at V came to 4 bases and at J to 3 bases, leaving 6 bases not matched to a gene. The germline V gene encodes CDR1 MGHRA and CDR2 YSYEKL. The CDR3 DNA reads TGCGCCAGCAGCCCCCTGGGGACAGGGGGAACAGATACGCAGTATTTT. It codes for CASSPLGTGGTDTQYF.

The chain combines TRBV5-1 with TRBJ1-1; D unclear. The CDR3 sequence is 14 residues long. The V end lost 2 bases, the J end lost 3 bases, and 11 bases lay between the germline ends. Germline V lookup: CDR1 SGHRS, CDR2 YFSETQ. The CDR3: CASSLWERDTEAFF. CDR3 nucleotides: TGCGCCAGCAGCTTATGGGAACGAGACACTGAAGCTTTCTTT. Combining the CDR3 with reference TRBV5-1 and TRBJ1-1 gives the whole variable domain KAGVTQTPRYLIKTRGQQVTLSCSPISGHRSVSWYQQTPGQGLQFLFEYFSETQRNKGNFPGRFSGRQFSNSRSEMNVSTLELGDSALYLCASSLWERDTEAFFGQGTRLTVV.

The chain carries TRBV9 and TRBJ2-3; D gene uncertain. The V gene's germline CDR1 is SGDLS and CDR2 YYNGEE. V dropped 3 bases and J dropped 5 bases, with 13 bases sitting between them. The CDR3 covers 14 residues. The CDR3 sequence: CASSGFEAQDTQYF. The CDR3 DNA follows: TGTGCCAGCAGCGGCTTTGAGGCTCAAGATACGCAGTATTTT.

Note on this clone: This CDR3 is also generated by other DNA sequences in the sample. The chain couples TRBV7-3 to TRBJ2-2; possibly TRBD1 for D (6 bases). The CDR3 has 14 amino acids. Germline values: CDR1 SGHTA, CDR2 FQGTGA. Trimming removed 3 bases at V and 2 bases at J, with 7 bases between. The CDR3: CASSLTGNTGELFF. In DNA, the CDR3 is TGTGCCAGCAGCTTGACAGGCAACACCGGGGAGCTGTTTTTT.

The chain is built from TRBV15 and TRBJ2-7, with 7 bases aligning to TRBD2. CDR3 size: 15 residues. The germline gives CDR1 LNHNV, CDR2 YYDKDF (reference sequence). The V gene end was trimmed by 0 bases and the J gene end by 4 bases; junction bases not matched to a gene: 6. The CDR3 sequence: CATSRELAIVYEQYF. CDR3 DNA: TGTGCCACCAGCAGAGAACTAGCGATCGTATACGAGCAGTACTTC.

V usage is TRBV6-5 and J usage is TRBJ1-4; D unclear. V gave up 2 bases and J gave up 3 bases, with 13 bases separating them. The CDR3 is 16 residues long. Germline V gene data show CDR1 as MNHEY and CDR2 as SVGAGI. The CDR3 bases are TGTGCCAGCAGTTACCCCTCTGGAAGGTCTAATGAAAAACTGTTTTTT. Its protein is CASSYPSGRSNEKLFF.

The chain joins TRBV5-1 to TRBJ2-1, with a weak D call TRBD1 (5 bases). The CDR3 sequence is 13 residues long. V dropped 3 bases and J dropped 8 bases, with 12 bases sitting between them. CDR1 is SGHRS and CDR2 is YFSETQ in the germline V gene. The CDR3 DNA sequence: TGCGCCAGCAGCTCGGTAGAAGGGGATGAGCAGTTCTTC. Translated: CASSSVEGDEQFF.

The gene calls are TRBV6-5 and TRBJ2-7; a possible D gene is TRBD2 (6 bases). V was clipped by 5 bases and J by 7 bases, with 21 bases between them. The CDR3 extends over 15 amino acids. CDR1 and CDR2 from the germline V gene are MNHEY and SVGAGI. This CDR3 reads CASSPVAGSEGEQYF. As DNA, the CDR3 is TGTGCCAGCAGTCCTGTGGCGGGAAGTGAAGGAGAGCAGTACTTC.

The CDR3 sequence is CASSLGSRGQETQYF. CDR3 DNA sequence: TGTGCCAGCAGCTTGGGTTCCAGGGGGCAAGAGACCCAGTACTTC. The J gene is TRBJ2-5, the V gene TRBV5-8; 7 nucleotides match TRBD1. The CDR3 runs 15 residues. Trimming took 0 bases from V and 2 from J; bases not matched to a gene: 4. Germline CDR1 is SGHTS and CDR2 is YDEGEE.

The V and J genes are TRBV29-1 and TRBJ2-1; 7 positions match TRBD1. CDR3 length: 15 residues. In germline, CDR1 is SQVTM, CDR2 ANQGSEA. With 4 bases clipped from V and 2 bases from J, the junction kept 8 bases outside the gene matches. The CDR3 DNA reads TGCAGCGTTGTCCCAGGGACAGATCCCTACAATGAGCAGTTCTTC. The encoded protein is CSVVPGTDPYNEQFF.

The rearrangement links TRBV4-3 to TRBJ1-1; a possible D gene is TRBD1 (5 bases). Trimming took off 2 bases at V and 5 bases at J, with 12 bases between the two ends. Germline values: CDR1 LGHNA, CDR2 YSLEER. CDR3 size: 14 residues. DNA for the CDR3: TGCGCCAGCAGCCAACTCGGGGGAAGGACTGAAGCTTTCTTT. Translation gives CASSQLGGRTEAFF.

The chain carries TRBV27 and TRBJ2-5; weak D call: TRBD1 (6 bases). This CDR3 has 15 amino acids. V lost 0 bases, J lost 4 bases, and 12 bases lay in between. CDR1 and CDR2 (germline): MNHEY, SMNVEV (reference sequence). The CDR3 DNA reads TGTGCCAGCAGTTTATCGGTCAGGGGCGGAGAGACCCAGTACTTC. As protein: CASSLSVRGGETQYF.

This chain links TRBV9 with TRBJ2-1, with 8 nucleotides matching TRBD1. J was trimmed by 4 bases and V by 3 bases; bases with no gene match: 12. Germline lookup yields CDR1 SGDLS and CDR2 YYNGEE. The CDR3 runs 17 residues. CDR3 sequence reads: CASSAVTGTGLYNEQFF. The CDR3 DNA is TGTGCCAGCAGCGCTGTTACCGGGACAGGATTATACAATGAGCAGTTCTTC.

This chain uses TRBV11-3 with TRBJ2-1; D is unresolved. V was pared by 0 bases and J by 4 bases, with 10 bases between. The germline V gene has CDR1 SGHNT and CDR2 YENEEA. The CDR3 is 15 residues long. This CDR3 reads CASSLDMAEYNEQFF. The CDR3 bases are TGTGCCAGCAGCTTAGACATGGCAGAATACAATGAGCAGTTCTTC.

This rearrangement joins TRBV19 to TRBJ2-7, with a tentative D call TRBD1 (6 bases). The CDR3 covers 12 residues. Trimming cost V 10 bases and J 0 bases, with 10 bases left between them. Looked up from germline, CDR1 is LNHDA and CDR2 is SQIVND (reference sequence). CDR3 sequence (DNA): TGTGCCACAGGGGAGAGCTCCTACGAGCAGTACTTC. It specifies CATGESSYEQYF.

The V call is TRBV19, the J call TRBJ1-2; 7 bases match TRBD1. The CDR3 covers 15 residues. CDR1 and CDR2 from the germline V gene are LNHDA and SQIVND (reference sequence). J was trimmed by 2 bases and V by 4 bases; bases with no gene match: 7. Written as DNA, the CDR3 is TGTGCCAGTAGTAGCTCCGGGACAGTAAACTATGGCTACACCTTC. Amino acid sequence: CASSSSGTVNYGYTF. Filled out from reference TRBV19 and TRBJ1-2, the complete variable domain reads DGGITQSPKYLFRKEGQNVTLSCEQNLNHDAMYWYRQDPGQGLRLIYYSQIVNDFQKGDIAEGYSVSREKKESFPLTVTSAQKNPTAFYLCASSSSGTVNYGYTFGSGTRLTVV.

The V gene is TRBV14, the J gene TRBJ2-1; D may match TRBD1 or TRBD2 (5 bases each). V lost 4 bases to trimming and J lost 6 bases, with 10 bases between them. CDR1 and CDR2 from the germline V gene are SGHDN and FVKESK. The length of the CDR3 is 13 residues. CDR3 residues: CASSLGEGNEQFF. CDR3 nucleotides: TGTGCCAGCAGCCTGGGGGAAGGCAATGAGCAGTTCTTC.

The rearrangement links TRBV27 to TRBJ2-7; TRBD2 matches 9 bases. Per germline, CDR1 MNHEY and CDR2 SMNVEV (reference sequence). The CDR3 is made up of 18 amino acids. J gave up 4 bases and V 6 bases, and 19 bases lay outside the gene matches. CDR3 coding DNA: TGTGCCAGCAGCCGACGCGGTAGCGGGAGTGGGGCCCCTTACGAGCAGTACTTC. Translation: CASSRRGSGSGAPYEQYF.